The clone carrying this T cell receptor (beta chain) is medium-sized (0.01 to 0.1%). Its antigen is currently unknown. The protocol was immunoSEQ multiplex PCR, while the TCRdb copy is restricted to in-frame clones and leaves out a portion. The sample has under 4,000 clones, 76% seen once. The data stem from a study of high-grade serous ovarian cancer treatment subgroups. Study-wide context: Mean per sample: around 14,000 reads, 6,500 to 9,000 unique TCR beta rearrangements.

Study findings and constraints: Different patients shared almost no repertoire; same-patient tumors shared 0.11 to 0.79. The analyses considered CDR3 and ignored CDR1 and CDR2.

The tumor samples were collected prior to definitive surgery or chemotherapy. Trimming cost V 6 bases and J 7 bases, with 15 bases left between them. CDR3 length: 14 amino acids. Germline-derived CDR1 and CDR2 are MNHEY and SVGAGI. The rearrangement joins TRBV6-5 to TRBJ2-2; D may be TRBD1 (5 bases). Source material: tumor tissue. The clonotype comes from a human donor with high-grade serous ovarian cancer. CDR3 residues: CASRPRGANGELFF. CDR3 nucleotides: TGTGCCAGCAGGCCGCGTGGGGCGAACGGGGAGCTGTTTTTT.